This TCR beta chain was found in a study of T cell changes during pregnancy in multiple sclerosis. Here immunoSEQ multiplex PCR was the method, and the copy in TCRdb shows in-frame clones only, minus some. Found here are just under 85,000 clones, approximately 90% of them singletons; the top ten hold approximately 2.5%. Germline lookup yields CDR1 SGHRS and CDR2 YFSETQ. V lost 2 bases, J lost 5 bases, and 5 bases stayed unmatched. This CDR3 has 16 amino acids. This chain connects TRBV5-1 to TRBJ1-6; the match to TRBD1 covers 9 bases. This TCR was sampled from a female donor with multiple sclerosis, enrolled in a pregnancy study. This sample comprised peripheral blood, obtained in the first trimester of pregnancy. CDR3 nucleotides: TGCGCCAGCAGCTTCAGTGGGACAGGGAATAATTCACCCCTCCACTTT. Its translation is CASSFSGTGNNSPLHF.